The sequence of this T cell receptor (beta chain) was determined in a study of tumor T cells in aggressive B-cell lymphoma. Produced via immunoSEQ multiplex PCR; TCRdb's table is partial and in-frame only. The sample shows 3,500 to 5,000 clones, about 84% of them seen only once. CDR3 length: 15 amino acids. Germline V gene data show CDR1 as LNHDA and CDR2 as SQIVND (reference sequence). Trimming removed 5 bases from V and 0 bases from J, with 12 bases in between. The gene calls are TRBV19 and TRBJ2-3, with D possibly matching TRBD1 (5 bases). Sample: tumor tissue. This clonotype was obtained from an adult with diffuse large B cell lymphoma. CDR3 nucleotide sequence: TGTGCCAGTAGTCAAGACAGAGCTAGCACAGATACGCAGTATTTT. This translates into CASSQDRASTDTQYF.